This T cell receptor (beta chain) was found in a study of molecular identifiers for immune sequencing clone quantification. Germline values: CDR1 SGHTA, CDR2 FQGTGA. V lost 5 bases and J 8 bases, leaving 16 bases between the germline ends. The CDR3 has 13 residues. TCRdb processed the PCR reads anew with MiXCR; each CDR3 protein has one entry. The sample lists roughly 630,000 distinct CDR3 sequences; roughly 25% were seen once. To note about this clonotype: Its target is not known. Since a much larger clone is just one base distant, this may be a read error.

Study-wide results and caveats: Effector cells had over 98% of their molecules in clones above 20 RNA copies, while naive cells had under 1%. Barcode-sharing identical TCR molecules could underestimate highly expanded clone sizes.

Sequencing was carried out using naive CD8+ T cells from blood, with Jurkat cell RNA spiked in. Subset of the sample: FACS-sorted CD8+CD4-CCR7+CD45RA+ naive T cells. The rearrangement uses TRBV7-3 and TRBJ2-7, with a weak D call TRBD2 (7 bases). The receptor's source is a human donor in good health. Some libraries in this study had Jurkat cell RNA spiked in. CDR3 residues: CASSSGTQYKQYF. CDR3 DNA: TGTGCCAGCAGCAGCGGGACACAGTACAAGCAGTACTTC. Supplemented by reference TRBV7-3 and TRBJ2-7, the full variable domain reads GAGVSQTPSNKVTEKGKYVELRCDPISGHTALYWYRQSLGQGPEFLIYFQGTGAADDSGLPNDRFFAVRPEGSVSTLKIQRTERGDSAVYLCASSSGTQYKQYFGPGTRLTVT.